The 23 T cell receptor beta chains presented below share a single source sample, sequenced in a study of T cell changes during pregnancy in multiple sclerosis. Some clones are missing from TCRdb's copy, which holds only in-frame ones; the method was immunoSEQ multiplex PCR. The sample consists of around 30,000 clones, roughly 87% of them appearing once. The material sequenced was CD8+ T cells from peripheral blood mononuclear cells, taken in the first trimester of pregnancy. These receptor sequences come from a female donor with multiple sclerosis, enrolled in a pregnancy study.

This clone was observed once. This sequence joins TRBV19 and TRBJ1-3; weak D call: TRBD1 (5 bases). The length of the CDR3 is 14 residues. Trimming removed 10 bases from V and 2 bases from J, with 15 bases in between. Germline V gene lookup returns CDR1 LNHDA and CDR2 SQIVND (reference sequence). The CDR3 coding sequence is TGTGCCACCGCGGGGCTGCGGACTGGAAACACCATATATTTT. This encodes CATAGLRTGNTIYF.

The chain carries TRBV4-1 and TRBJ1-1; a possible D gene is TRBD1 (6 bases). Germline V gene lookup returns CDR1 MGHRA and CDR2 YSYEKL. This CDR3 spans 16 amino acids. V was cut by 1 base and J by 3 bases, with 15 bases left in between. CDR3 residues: CASSQVPRDIYTEAFF. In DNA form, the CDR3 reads TGCGCCAGCAGCCAAGTACCCCGGGACATCTACACTGAAGCTTTCTTT.

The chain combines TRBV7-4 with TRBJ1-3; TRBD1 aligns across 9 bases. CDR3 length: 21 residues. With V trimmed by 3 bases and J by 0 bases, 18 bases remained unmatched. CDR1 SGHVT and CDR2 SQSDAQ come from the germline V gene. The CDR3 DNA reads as TGTGCCAGCAGCTTTTTCGTCTCAAGGGCGGGGACAGGGCACTCTGGAAACACCATATATTTT. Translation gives CASSFFVSRAGTGHSGNTIYF. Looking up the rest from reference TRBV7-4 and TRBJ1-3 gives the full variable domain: GAGVSQSPRYKVAKRGRDVALRCDSISGHVTLYWYRQTLGQGSEVLTYSQSDAQRDKSGRPSGRFSAERPERSVSTLKIQRTEQGDSAVYLCASSFFVSRAGTGHSGNTIYFGEGSWLTVV.

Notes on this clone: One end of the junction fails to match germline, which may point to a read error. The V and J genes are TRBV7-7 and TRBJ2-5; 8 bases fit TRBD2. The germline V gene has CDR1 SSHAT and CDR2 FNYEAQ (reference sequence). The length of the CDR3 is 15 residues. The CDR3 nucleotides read TGTGCTAGCAGCTTAAGGACTAGCAGCCAAGAGACCCAGTACTTC. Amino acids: CASSLRTSSQETQYF.

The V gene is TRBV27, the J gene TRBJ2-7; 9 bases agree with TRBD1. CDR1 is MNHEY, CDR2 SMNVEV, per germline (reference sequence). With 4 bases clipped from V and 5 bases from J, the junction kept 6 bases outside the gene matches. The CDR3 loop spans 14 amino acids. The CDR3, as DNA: TGTGCCAGCAGTTATGGACAGGGGTCCCACGAGCAGTACTTC. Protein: CASSYGQGSHEQYF.

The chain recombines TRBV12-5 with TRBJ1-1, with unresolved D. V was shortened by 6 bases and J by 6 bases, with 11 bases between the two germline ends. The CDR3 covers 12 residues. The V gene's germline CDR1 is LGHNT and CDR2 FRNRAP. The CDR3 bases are TGTGCTAGTGGGGCTGGGAGGGCTGAAGCTTTCTTT. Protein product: CASGAGRAEAFF.

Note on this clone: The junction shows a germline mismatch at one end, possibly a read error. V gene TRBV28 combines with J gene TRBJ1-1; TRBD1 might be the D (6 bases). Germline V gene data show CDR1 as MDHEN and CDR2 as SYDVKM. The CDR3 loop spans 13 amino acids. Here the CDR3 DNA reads TGTGCCAGCAGTTCCGTAGGGGACACTAAAGCTTTCTTT. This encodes CASSSVGDTKAFF.

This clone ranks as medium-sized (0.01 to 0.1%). CDR3 bases: TGTGCCACCAGCAGAGATAGAGGGCCCGAGCTAAACTTCGGCTACACCTTC. As protein: CATSRDRGPELNFGYTF. The rearrangement joins TRBV15 to TRBJ1-2; D uncertain. The germline gives CDR1 LNHNV, CDR2 YYDKDF (reference sequence). The CDR3 is made up of 17 amino acids. Trimming removed 0 bases at V and 8 bases at J, with 22 bases between.

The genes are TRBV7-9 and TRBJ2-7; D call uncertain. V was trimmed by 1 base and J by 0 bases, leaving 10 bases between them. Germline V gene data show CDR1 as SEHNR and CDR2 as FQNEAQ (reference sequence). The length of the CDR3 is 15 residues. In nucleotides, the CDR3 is TGTGCCAGCAGCTTAGGTCAGGCGAGCTCCTACGAGCAGTACTTC. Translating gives CASSLGQASSYEQYF. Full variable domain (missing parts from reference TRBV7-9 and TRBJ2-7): DTGVSQNPRHKITKRGQNVTFRCDPISEHNRLYWYRQTLGQGPEFLTYFQNEAQLEKSRLLSDRFSAERPKGSFSTLEIQRTEQGDSAMYLCASSLGQASSYEQYFGPGTRLTVT.

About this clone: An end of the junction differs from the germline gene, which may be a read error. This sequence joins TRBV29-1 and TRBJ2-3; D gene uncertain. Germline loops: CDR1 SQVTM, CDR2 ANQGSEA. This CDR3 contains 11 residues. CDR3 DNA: TGCAGCGTTTCCGCCACAGATACGCAGTGTTTT. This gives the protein CSVSATDTQCF.

The CDR3 spells CAWTALETGKDEQFF. CDR3 DNA sequence: TGTGCCTGGACCGCGCTTGAGACAGGCAAAGATGAGCAGTTCTTC. This chain uses TRBV30 with TRBJ2-1; tentative D call: TRBD1 (6 bases). The CDR3 length is 15 residues. V dropped 4 bases and J dropped 8 bases, with 21 bases sitting between them. Per germline, CDR1 GTSNPN and CDR2 SVGIG (reference sequence).

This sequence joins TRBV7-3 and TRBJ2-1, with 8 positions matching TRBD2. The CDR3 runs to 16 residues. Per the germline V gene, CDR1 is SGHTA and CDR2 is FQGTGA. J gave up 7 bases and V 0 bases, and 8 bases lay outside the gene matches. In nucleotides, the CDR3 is TGTGCCAGCAGCTTAACGACAGCGGGAGTGGAGAATGAGCAGTTCTTC. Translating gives CASSLTTAGVENEQFF.

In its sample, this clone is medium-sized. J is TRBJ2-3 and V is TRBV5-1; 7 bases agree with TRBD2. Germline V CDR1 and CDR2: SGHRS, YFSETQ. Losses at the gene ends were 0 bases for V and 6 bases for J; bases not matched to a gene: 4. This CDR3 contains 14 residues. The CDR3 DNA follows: TGCGCCAGCAGCTTGGAGTGGGAGGGGGATACGCAGTATTTT. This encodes CASSLEWEGDTQYF.

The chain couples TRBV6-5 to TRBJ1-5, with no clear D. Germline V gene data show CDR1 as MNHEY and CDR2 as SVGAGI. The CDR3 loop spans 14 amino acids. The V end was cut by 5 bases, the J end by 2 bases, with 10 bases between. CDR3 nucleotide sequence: TGTGCCAGCAGTCCCACCTGGCGCAATCAGCCCCAGCATTTT. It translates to CASSPTWRNQPQHF.

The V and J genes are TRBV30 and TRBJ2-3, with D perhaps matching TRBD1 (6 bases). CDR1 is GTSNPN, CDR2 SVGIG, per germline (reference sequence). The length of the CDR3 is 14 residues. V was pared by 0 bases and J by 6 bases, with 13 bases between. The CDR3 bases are TGTGCCTGGAGTGTCCTCAGGGGAGTGGATACGCAGTATTTT. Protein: CAWSVLRGVDTQYF.

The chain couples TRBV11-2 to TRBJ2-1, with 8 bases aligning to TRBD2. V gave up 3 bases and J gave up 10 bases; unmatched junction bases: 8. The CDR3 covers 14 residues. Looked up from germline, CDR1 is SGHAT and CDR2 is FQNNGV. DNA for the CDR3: TGTGCCAGCAGCTTCTTAGCGGGAACAAACGAGCAGTTCTTC. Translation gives CASSFLAGTNEQFF.

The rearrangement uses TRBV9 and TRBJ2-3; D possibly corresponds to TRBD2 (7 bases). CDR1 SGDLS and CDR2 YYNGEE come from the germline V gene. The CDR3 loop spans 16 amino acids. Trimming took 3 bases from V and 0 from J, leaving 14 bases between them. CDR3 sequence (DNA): TGTGCCAGCAGCGAGGGGGGGCGGTCTAGCACAGATACGCAGTATTTT. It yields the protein CASSEGGRSSTDTQYF.

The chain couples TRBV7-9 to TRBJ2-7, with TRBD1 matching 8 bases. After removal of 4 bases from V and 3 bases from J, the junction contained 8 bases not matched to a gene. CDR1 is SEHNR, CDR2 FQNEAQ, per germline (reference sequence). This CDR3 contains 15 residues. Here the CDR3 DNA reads TGTGCCAGCAGCTCTGGATTAGACAGGGGCTACGAGCAGTACTTC. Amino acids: CASSSGLDRGYEQYF.

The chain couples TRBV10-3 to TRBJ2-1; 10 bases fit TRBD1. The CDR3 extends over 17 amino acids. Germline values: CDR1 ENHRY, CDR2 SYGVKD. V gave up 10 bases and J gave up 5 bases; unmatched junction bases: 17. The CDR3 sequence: CASLIDPGQGINNEQFF. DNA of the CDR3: TGTGCCAGCCTTATAGACCCGGGACAGGGGATTAACAATGAGCAGTTCTTC.

The CDR3 DNA follows: TGTGCCAGCCGCTCCTCTAGGACAGTATTGACAGATACGCAGTATTTT. It specifies CASRSSRTVLTDTQYF. The rearrangement links TRBV28 to TRBJ2-3; possible D gene TRBD1, 6 bases. CDR1 MDHEN and CDR2 SYDVKM come from the germline V gene. This CDR3 comprises 16 residues. Between the trimmed V and J ends, which lost 8 bases and 3 bases, there was a span of 21 bases.

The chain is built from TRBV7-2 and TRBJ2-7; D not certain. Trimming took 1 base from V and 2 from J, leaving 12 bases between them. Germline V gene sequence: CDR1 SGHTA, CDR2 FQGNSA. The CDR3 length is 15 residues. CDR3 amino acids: CASSLESRGPYEQYF. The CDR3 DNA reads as TGTGCCAGCAGCTTAGAATCCCGCGGTCCCTACGAGCAGTACTTC.

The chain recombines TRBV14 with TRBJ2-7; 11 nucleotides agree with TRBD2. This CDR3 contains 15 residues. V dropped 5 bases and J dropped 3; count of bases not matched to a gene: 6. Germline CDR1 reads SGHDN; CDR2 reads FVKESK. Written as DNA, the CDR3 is TGTGCCAGCAGCGACCTGACTAGCGGGAACTACGAGCAGTACTTC. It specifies CASSDLTSGNYEQYF.

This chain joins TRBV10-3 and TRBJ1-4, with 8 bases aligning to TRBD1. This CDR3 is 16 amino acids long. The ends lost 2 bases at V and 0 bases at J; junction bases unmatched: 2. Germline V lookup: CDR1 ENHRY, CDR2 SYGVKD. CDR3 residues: CAISEGQGTTNEKLFF. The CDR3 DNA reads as TGTGCCATCAGTGAGGGACAGGGCACAACTAATGAAAAACTGTTTTTT.